This T cell receptor beta chain was recovered during a study of regulatory T cells in long-lasting Graves disease. As to time point: newly diagnosed GD, antithyroid drugs for less than 3 months. PBMCs were the source of the RNA used for TCR sequencing. Trimming left V 8 bases short and J 1 base short, with 11 bases between. Germline-derived CDR1 and CDR2 are SEHNR and FQNEAQ (reference sequence). CDR3 length equals 14 residues. The TCR beta library used iRepertoire HTBI primers with Arm-PCR amplification of CDR3. One entry per CDR3 protein results from TCRdb running MiXCR on the multiplex PCR reads. The table lists about 560,000 distinct CDR3 sequences, around 16% of them singletons. These data were also filed under a second study, of T cells in Graves' hyperthyroidism and ophthalmopathy.

The V call is TRBV7-9, the J call TRBJ2-2; D is unclear. The origin of this receptor is a man younger than 30 with Graves disease. This specimen consisted of peripheral blood mononuclear cells (PBMCs), obtained at new diagnosis, from a patient treated with antithyroid drugs. The CDR3 loop reads CASCGWENTGELFF. CDR3 DNA: TGTGCCAGCTGCGGTTGGGAGAACACCGGGGAGCTGTTTTTT. Full variable domain (outside the CDR3, taken from reference TRBV7-9 and TRBJ2-2): DTGVSQNPRHKITKRGQNVTFRCDPISEHNRLYWYRQTLGQGPEFLTYFQNEAQLEKSRLLSDRFSAERPKGSFSTLEIQRTEQGDSAMYLCASCGWENTGELFFGEGSRLTVL.